The rows below give T cell receptor beta chains drawn from one sample of a study of blood T cell repertoires in COVID-19. Some clones are missing from TCRdb's copy, which holds only in-frame ones; the method was immunoSEQ multiplex PCR. There are about 100,000 clones in the sample; over 75% occur only once, and around 3% lies in the top ten. The sequenced sample consisted of peripheral blood. Receptors were obtained from a woman at least 80 years old with acute or convalescent COVID-19. Both conserved end residues are part of each CDR3. The order of the fields is J gene, clone size, CDR3 length, V gene, D gene, CDR3 DNA, CDR3 protein. D genes are given only for firm matches. Clone sizes are given selectively: once, few, many, or a class where the clone is expanded.

J: TRBJ2-2; size: NA; length: 15; V: TRBV5-1; D: NA; DNA: TGCGCCAGCAGCCCCAGGACTGATAACACCGGGGAGCTGTTTTTT; CDR3: CASSPRTDNTGELFF
J: TRBJ2-5; size: once; length: 15; V: TRBV2; D: TRBD1; DNA: TGTGCCAGCAGCCGGACAGGGATATCGTTGGAGACCCAGTACTTC; CDR3: CASSRTGISLETQYF
J: TRBJ1-1; size: NA; length: 16; V: TRBV7-6; D: TRBD1; DNA: TGTGCCAGCAGCTTGGTGGCAGGGGGCATGAACACTGAAGCTTTCTTT; CDR3: CASSLVAGGMNTEAFF
J: TRBJ2-5; size: NA; length: 16; V: TRBV18; D: TRBD2; DNA: TGTGCCAGCTCACCACCACTAGCGGGGTTACAAGAGACCCAGTACTTC; CDR3: CASSPPLAGLQETQYF
J: TRBJ1-5; size: NA; length: 16; V: TRBV6-2/TRBV6-3; D: NA; DNA: TGTGCCAGCAGTTACTCTCGGGGGTTAGGCAATCAGCCCCAGCATTTT; CDR3: CASSYSRGLGNQPQHF
J: TRBJ2-5; size: NA; length: 12; V: TRBV5-1; D: NA; DNA: TGCGCCAGCAGCTCCATCCAAGAGACCCAGTACTTC; CDR3: CASSSIQETQYF
J: TRBJ1-4; size: NA; length: 17; V: TRBV5-6; D: NA; DNA: TGTGCCAGCAGCTTGAGTTTCCGGGTCTCAACTAATGAAAAACTGTTTTTT; CDR3: CASSLSFRVSTNEKLFF
J: TRBJ2-7; size: NA; length: 15; V: TRBV6-6; D: TRBD2; DNA: TGTGCCAGCAGTGGACGACTAGCGGGAGGAATCGAGCAGTACTTC; CDR3: CASSGRLAGGIEQYF
J: TRBJ1-6; size: NA; length: 15; V: TRBV7-9; D: TRBD1; DNA: TGTGCCAGCAGCTTAGGGGACAGAACCAATTCACCCCTCCACTTT; CDR3: CASSLGDRTNSPLHF
J: TRBJ2-5; size: NA; length: 14; V: TRBV29-1; D: NA; DNA: TGCAGCGTTTACCTAATGGACAGCCAAGAGACCCAGTACTTC; CDR3: CSVYLMDSQETQYF